The entry below describes one T cell receptor beta chain. Antigen: not known. CDR3 length: 13 amino acids. V was cut by 6 bases and J by 6 bases, with 13 bases left in between. CDR1 is MNHEY and CDR2 is SMNVEV in the germline V gene (reference sequence). This entry belongs to a study of T cells in Graves' hyperthyroidism and ophthalmopathy. Study at large: Peripheral blood collection took place at initial diagnosis, before any treatment. Study-wide results and caveats: Before onset, ophthalmopathy was predicted by the model a median around 6 months earlier.

Amplification yielded TCR beta CDR3 regions, with RNA transcripts as the source. The TCR CDR3 first-round RT-PCR relied on the HTBI primer set. TCRdb processed the multiplex PCR reads anew with MiXCR; each CDR3 protein has one entry. Of hundreds of thousands of distinct CDR3 sequences listed, roughly a sixth are singletons. The sample of blood was obtained at first hyperthyroidism diagnosis (before any ophthalmopathy symptoms). The authors took PBMCs from 10 ml fresh peripheral blood. The sample taken for sequencing was blood. The chain links TRBV27 to TRBJ2-3; TRBD2 might be the D (6 bases). The TCR sequence derives from a woman between 45 and 60 years old with Graves' hyperthyroidism that later progressed to Graves' ophthalmopathy. CDR3 coding DNA: TGTGCCAGCAGCCATTCTGGAGGGGATACGCAGTATTTT. Translation: CASSHSGGDTQYF.